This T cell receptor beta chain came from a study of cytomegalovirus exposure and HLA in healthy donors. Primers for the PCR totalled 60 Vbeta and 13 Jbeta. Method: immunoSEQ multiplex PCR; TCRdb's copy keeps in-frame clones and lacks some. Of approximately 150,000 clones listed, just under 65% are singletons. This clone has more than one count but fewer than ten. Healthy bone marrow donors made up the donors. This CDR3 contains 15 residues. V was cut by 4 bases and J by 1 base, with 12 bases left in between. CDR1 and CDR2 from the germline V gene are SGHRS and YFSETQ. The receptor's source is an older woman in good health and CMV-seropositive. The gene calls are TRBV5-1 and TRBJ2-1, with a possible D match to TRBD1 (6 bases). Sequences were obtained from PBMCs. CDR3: CASSPSDSSYNEQFF. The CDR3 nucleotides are TGCGCCAGCAGCCCCTCGGACAGTTCCTACAATGAGCAGTTCTTC.